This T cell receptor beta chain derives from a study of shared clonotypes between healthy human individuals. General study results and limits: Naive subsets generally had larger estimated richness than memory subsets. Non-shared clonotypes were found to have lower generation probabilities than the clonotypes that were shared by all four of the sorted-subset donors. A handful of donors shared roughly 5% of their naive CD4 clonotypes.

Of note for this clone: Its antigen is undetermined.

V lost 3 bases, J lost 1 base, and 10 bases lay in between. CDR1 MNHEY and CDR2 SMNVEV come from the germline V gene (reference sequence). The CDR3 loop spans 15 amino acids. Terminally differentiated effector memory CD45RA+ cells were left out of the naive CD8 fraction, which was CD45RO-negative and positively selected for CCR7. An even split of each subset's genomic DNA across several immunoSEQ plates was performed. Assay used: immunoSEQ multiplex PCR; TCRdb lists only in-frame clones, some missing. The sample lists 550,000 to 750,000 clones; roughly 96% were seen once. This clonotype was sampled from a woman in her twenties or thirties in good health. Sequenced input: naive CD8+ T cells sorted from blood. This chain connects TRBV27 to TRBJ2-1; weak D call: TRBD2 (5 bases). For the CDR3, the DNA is TGTGCCAGCAGTTTGGGTAGCGTGTCCTACAATGAGCAGTTCTTC. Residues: CASSLGSVSYNEQFF.